This T cell receptor (beta chain) was found in a study of T-cell reconstitution after alpha-beta-depleted transplantation in children (dated by TCRdb to the mid-2010s). At the level of the whole study: The study quantitatively tracked T-cell immune reconstitution after TCRalphabeta/CD19-depleted allogeneic hematopoietic cell transplantation in children using TCR repertoire profiling. The investigation overall reported the following: In some patients, the high TCRbeta diversity seen at day 60 was put down to recipient T cells and intrathymic progenitors that had survived conditioning. The apparently early recovery of alphabetaT-cell counts about two months after transplant reportedly depended on only several hundred rapidly expanded clones that came from non-depleted graft cells. Over subsequent months, a decline in hyperexpanded clone frequencies was noted, and after one year, T-cell counts and TCRbeta diversity were mostly ascribed to newly produced T cells.

Points on this clonotype: The antigen it recognizes is unknown. Base qualities are missing; no much larger clone stands one base away.

Per the publication, the treatment or condition label means: allogeneic hematopoietic cell transplantation with graft depleted of TCRalphabeta T cells and CD19 B cells. Transplant recipients were children who received TCRalphabeta/CD19-depleted allogeneic hematopoietic cell grafts. Library creation used PCR. Sequencing was carried out with an Illumina HiSeq 2500. To normalize quantification of the TCRbeta repertoire, the TCR libraries were built with molecular barcoding that relied on unique molecular identifiers. Using fastp at Q25 and MiXCR, TCRdb reprocessed the public reads and kept productive beta chains. Every CDR3 protein is listed once, alongside the most common genes and DNA of its rows. For this sample there are 250,000 to 400,000 distinct CDR3 sequences; around 20% appear just once. Approximately 10% of the sample comes from the top ten. Trimming removed 0 bases from V and 0 bases from J, leaving 15 bases between the germline ends. CDR1 DFQATT and CDR2 SNEGSKA are derived from the germline V gene (reference sequence). From the cysteine through the phenylalanine, the CDR3 covers 17 amino acids. Here the CDR3 DNA is all that survives: 51 bases in frame from base 1.

Recombination connected TRBV20-1 to TRBJ2-1, with a tentative D gene TRBD2 over 5 matching bases. Sequenced here: PBMCs, mostly from graft donor cells, sampled 180 days after TCRalphabeta/CD19-depleted stem cell transplant. This TCR came from a male patient aged 5 to 17 who had a stem cell transplant for acute lymphoblastic leukemia, so the T cells may come from the graft donor. The CDR3 amino acid sequence is: CSARDWKLGASYNEQFF. The nucleotide sequence reads TGCAGTGCTAGAGACTGGAAACTGGGAGCCTCCTACAATGAGCAGTTCTTC.